These 20 T cell receptor beta chains were sequenced from one sample in a study of T-cell memory formation after mild COVID-19. In TCRdb, the 5' RACE reads were re-called with MiXCR into one record per CDR3 protein. The table has more than 120,000 distinct CDR3 sequences, about a fifth seen once; the top ten hold approximately 2%. Sequenced input: PBMCs or a T cell subset sorted from them (not recorded which). The receptor source for this set is an adult woman who had mild COVID-19 (a few samples of this study predate the infection). Cell type and time point are not known.

The chain carries TRBV5-1 and TRBJ2-2, with D maybe TRBD1 (5 bases). Germline V CDR1 and CDR2: SGHRS, YFSETQ. With 0 bases removed from V and 2 bases from J, the gap between germline ends came to 11 bases. The CDR3 consists of 16 residues. In nucleotides, the CDR3 is TGCGCCAGCAGCTTGGGACAGAAAATAAACACCGGGGAGCTGTTTTTT. This gives the protein CASSLGQKINTGELFF.

This clonotype was counted a few times. V is TRBV18 and J is TRBJ1-5; possibly TRBD1 for D (5 bases). Germline loops: CDR1 KGHSH, CDR2 LQKENI. This CDR3 has 18 residues. Deletions cut 1 base from V and 7 bases from J, with 23 bases between. The CDR3 reads CASSPRQTRAGLEQPQHF. DNA of the CDR3: TGTGCCAGCTCACCACGTCAAACCAGGGCAGGGTTGGAGCAGCCCCAGCATTTT.

The CDR3 loop reads CASSPRTGGGGELFF. CDR3 DNA: TGCGCCAGCAGCCCCCGGACAGGGGGCGGCGGGGAGCTGTTTTTT. The chain uses TRBV5-1 and TRBJ2-2; 11 bases match TRBD1. V shed 4 bases, J shed 7 bases, and the junction held 6 bases outside the gene matches. CDR1 is SGHRS and CDR2 is YFSETQ in the germline V gene. The CDR3 has 15 residues.

This clonotype occurred a few times. This chain links TRBV10-3 with TRBJ1-2; D not resolved. Germline assignment: CDR1 ENHRY and CDR2 SYGVKD. The CDR3 has 14 residues. V lost 3 bases, J lost 2 bases, and 10 bases lay in between. CDR3 nucleotides: TGTGCCATCAGTGATGTACGGCAGAACTATGGCTACACCTTC. Amino acid sequence: CAISDVRQNYGYTF.

This clonotype was observed a handful of times. This chain links TRBV6-1 with TRBJ1-2; TRBD1 agrees at 8 bases. The CDR3 consists of 15 residues. Trimming took 3 bases from V and 6 from J; bases not matched to a gene: 9. CDR1 is MNHNS, CDR2 SASEGT, per germline. In DNA form, the CDR3 reads TGTGCCAGCAGTGACGGACAGGGCCGCCTCAATGGCTACACCTTC. Its protein is CASSDGQGRLNGYTF.

This chain uses TRBV7-2 with TRBJ2-3; 9 nucleotides agree with TRBD2. Germline CDR1 and CDR2: SGHTA and FQGNSA. This CDR3 spans 17 amino acids. The V segment lost 5 bases and the J segment 1 base; nucleotides outside the gene matches: 10. The chain's CDR3 is CASSATPQRGGTDTQYF. The CDR3 bases are TGTGCCAGCAGCGCTACCCCCCAGCGGGGGGGCACAGATACGCAGTATTTT.

This clonotype turned up a few times. The chain has TRBV4-2 and TRBJ2-3; D remains unclear. The CDR3 has 13 residues. With 1 base removed from V and 4 bases from J, the gap between germline ends came to 6 bases. Germline V lookup: CDR1 LGHNA, CDR2 YNFKEQ. The CDR3 DNA follows: TGTGCCAGCAGCCAAGGGAGCCCAGATACGCAGTATTTT. Its protein product is CASSQGSPDTQYF.

This chain uses TRBV5-6 with TRBJ2-7; tentative D call: TRBD1 (6 bases). The germline V and J ends were trimmed by 4 bases and 4 bases, with 9 bases remaining between them. The CDR3 length is 12 residues. Germline CDR1 and CDR2: SGHDT and YYEEEE. CDR3 residues: CASSMGTYEQYV. The CDR3 region has the DNA TGTGCCAGCAGCATGGGGACATACGAGCAGTACGTC.

The chain combines TRBV20-1 with TRBJ2-1; D call uncertain. This CDR3 comprises 14 residues. The V gene's germline CDR1 is DFQATT and CDR2 SNEGSKA (reference sequence). The V gene lost 1 base and the J gene lost 10 bases, with 17 bases spanning the gap. The CDR3 coding sequence is TGCAGTGCTAGAGCGAGACACGGCAAGAAGGAGCAGTTCTTC. Its translation is CSARARHGKKEQFF.

This clonotype came up a few times. The CDR3 DNA sequence: TGTGCCAGCAGACCGCCAACACAGGGCCACGAGCAGTACTTC. Its translation is CASRPPTQGHEQYF. This sequence joins TRBV6-6 and TRBJ2-7, with TRBD1 as a possible D gene (6 bases). V dropped 6 bases and J dropped 5 bases, with 17 bases sitting between them. The germline gives CDR1 MNHNY, CDR2 SVGAGI (reference sequence). CDR3 size: 14 residues.

Only a few counts were recorded for this clonotype. The chain links TRBV5-1 to TRBJ2-1; a weak D match, TRBD2 (6 bases). V was cut by 7 bases and J by 1 base, with 18 bases left in between. Germline V CDR1 and CDR2: SGHRS, YFSETQ. The length of the CDR3 is 16 residues. The CDR3: CASARRGGESYNEQFF. CDR3 nucleotide sequence: TGCGCCAGCGCTCGGAGGGGTGGAGAATCCTACAATGAGCAGTTCTTC.

J is TRBJ2-1 and V is TRBV6-2 or TRBV6-3; 10 positions agree with TRBD2. V lost 7 bases, J lost 0 bases, and 3 bases stayed unmatched. The CDR3 loop spans 15 amino acids. Germline V CDR1 and CDR2: MNHEY, SVGEGT. CDR3: CASNLAGGSYNEQFF. The CDR3 nucleotides read TGTGCCAGCAATTTAGCGGGAGGCTCCTACAATGAGCAGTTCTTC.

This clonotype was seen only a few times. The rearrangement joins TRBV6-5 to TRBJ2-7, with D possibly matching TRBD2 (5 bases). CDR1 and CDR2 from the germline V gene are MNHEY and SVGAGI. Trimming shortened V by 6 bases and J by 1 base, and 13 bases separated the two germline ends. The CDR3 length is 14 residues. CDR3 nucleotide sequence: TGTGCCAGCAGGCGCGGACTCGCTTCCTACGAGCAGTACTTC. Its translation: CASRRGLASYEQYF.

The chain recombines TRBV12-3 or TRBV12-4 with TRBJ2-7; tentatively, D is TRBD1 (6 bases). CDR3 length: 14 amino acids. Trimming pared 5 bases from V and 2 bases from J, leaving 13 bases between. The CDR3 loop is CASSTGTHTYEQYF. The CDR3 region has the DNA TGTGCCAGCAGTACCGGGACACACACCTACGAGCAGTACTTC.

This rearrangement joins TRBV6-5 to TRBJ1-4; D ambiguous. Germline V lookup: CDR1 MNHEY, CDR2 SVGAGI. Trimming removed 6 bases at V and 0 bases at J, with 2 bases between. This CDR3 region has 12 residues. The CDR3 loop is CASRSTNEKLFF. The CDR3 DNA sequence: TGTGCCAGCAGGTCAACTAATGAAAAACTGTTTTTT.

J is TRBJ2-2 and V is TRBV29-1, with 10 nucleotides matching TRBD1. The germline V gene encodes CDR1 SQVTM and CDR2 ANQGSEA. J gave up 4 bases and V 6 bases, and 8 bases lay outside the gene matches. This CDR3 spans 15 amino acids. In DNA, the CDR3 is TGCAGCGTGCGGCCGGGACAGGGGATCACCGGGGAGCTGTTTTTT. Its translation is CSVRPGQGITGELFF.

This chain uses TRBV3-1 with TRBJ1-1; 11 nucleotides line up with TRBD1. V gave up 4 bases and J gave up 4 bases; unmatched junction bases: 5. Per germline, CDR1 LGHDT and CDR2 YNNKEL (reference sequence). The CDR3 consists of 15 residues. DNA for the CDR3: TGTGCCAGCAGCCGGGAGGACAGGGGGCCCACTGAAGCTTTCTTT. Protein sequence: CASSREDRGPTEAFF.

V usage is TRBV5-5 and J usage is TRBJ2-4; D possibly corresponds to TRBD1 (8 bases). Germline values: CDR1 SGHKS, CDR2 YYEKEE (reference sequence). V dropped 0 bases and J dropped 1 base, with 20 bases sitting between them. This CDR3 region has 19 residues. CDR3 coding DNA: TGTGCCAGCAGCTTGGCCTATACAGGGGGACTATGGGCCAAAAACATTCAGTACTTC. This translates into CASSLAYTGGLWAKNIQYF.

The chain is built from TRBV9 and TRBJ1-2; D remains ambiguous. V was cut by 5 bases and J by 2 bases, with 13 bases left in between. The CDR3 length is 14 residues. Germline V CDR1 and CDR2: SGDLS, YYNGEE. The CDR3 DNA reads as TGTGCCAGCAGTCGGAGGACCGGGAACTATGGCTACACCTTC. It codes for CASSRRTGNYGYTF.

This sequence joins TRBV12-3 or TRBV12-4 and TRBJ1-5; D is undetermined. V was clipped by 3 bases and J by 0 bases, with 9 bases between them. This CDR3 has 15 amino acids. This CDR3 is CASSFAGNSNQPQHF. DNA for the CDR3: TGTGCCAGCAGTTTCGCTGGGAATAGCAATCAGCCCCAGCATTTT.